The source of this T cell receptor beta chain is a study of T-cell reconstitution after alpha-beta-depleted transplantation in children. As it was prepared, the TCRbeta library received unique molecular identifiers. TCRdb ran MiXCR on the PCR reads and lists one entry per CDR3 protein. The table has under 400,000 distinct CDR3 sequences, around 25% seen once; the top ten hold approximately 11%. This clonotype was seen only a few times. This CDR3 is built from 14 residues. Trimming cost V 6 bases and J 2 bases; bases outside gene matches: 3. In germline, CDR1 is MNHNS, CDR2 SASEGT. Here the sequenced sample was PBMCs, mostly from graft donor cells, taken 180 days after TCRalphabeta/CD19-depleted stem cell transplant. The sequence was obtained from a male patient between 10 and 17 years old who had a stem cell transplant for acute lymphoblastic leukemia, so the T cells may come from the graft donor. The chain couples TRBV6-1 to TRBJ2-7, with 11 bases matching TRBD1. The CDR3 here is CASRLGQGAYEQYF. CDR3 coding DNA: TGTGCCAGCAGGTTGGGACAGGGGGCCTACGAGCAGTACTTC.